A selection of T cell receptor beta chains follows, all from one sample in a study of CD8+CD57+ T cells in acquired aplastic anemia. MiXCR was run by TCRdb on the reads, yielding one entry per CDR3 protein. The sample carries 100,000 to 150,000 distinct CDR3 sequences, almost 40% recorded once. Sequencing was done on a sample of sorted CD4+, CD8+, or CD8+CD57+ T cells (not recorded which) from PBMCs. All receptors come from a human donor with aplastic anemia. The CDR3 runs from the conserved cysteine through the conserved F or W. The D gene is left open where the match is weak. Size is omitted from some rows. Given values are once, few, many or a class for expanded clones.

CDR3 protein,CDR3 DNA,D gene,J gene,clone size,V gene
CASSVASGAYNEQFF,TGTGCCAGCAGCGTCGCTAGCGGGGCGTACAATGAGCAGTTCTTC,TRBD2,TRBJ2-1,many,TRBV9
CATSDLRGRGQGTEAFF,TGTGCCACCAGTGATTTAAGGGGCAGGGGGCAAGGCACTGAAGCTTTCTTT,TRBD1,TRBJ1-1,once,TRBV24-1
CASRGTGNTEAFF,TGTGCCAGCAGAGGGACGGGGAACACTGAAGCTTTCTTT,-,TRBJ1-1,many,TRBV7-6
CSLAGDRADTQYF,TGCAGCTTGGCAGGGGATAGGGCAGATACGCAGTATTTT,-,TRBJ2-3,-,TRBV29-1
CASSLAPGTSGVRETQYF,TGTGCCAGCAGCTTGGCACCCGGGACTAGCGGGGTCCGAGAGACCCAGTACTTC,TRBD2,TRBJ2-5,-,TRBV7-6
CASSPGRGTEAFF,TGTGCCAGCAGCCCCGGGAGGGGCACTGAAGCTTTCTTT,-,TRBJ1-1,many,TRBV7-2
CASSLTGVETQYF,TGTGCCAGCAGCTTGACAGGGGTGGAGACCCAGTACTTC,TRBD1,TRBJ2-5,-,TRBV5-5
CASSEFQATSGNTIYF,TGTGCCAGCAGTGAATTCCAGGCCACCTCTGGAAACACCATATATTTT,-,TRBJ1-3,-,TRBV25-1
CASSQRVGNEQFF,TGTGCCAGCTCACAGAGGGTGGGCAATGAGCAGTTCTTC,-,TRBJ2-1,-,TRBV18
CASSWTQAYEQYF,TGTGCCAGCAGTTGGACACAAGCCTACGAGCAGTACTTC,-,TRBJ2-7,-,TRBV2
CASRGSSEQFF,TGTGCCAGCCGAGGCTCCAGTGAGCAGTTCTTC,-,TRBJ2-1,-,TRBV19
CASSQTGTGDEKLFF,TGCGCCAGCAGCCAAACCGGGACAGGGGATGAAAAACTGTTTTTT,TRBD1,TRBJ1-4,many,TRBV4-1
CASSLTRANMNTEAFF,TGTGCCAGCAGCTTGACCCGCGCCAACATGAACACTGAAGCTTTCTTT,-,TRBJ1-1,-,TRBV5-6
CASSVDSQTQPQHF,TGCGCCAGCAGCGTGGACAGTCAGACCCAGCCCCAGCATTTT,-,TRBJ1-5,many,TRBV5-1
CASSVDSGGRDQETQYF,TGTGCCAGCAGCGTAGATAGCGGGGGCCGTGACCAAGAGACCCAGTACTTC,TRBD2,TRBJ2-5,-,TRBV9
CASSIDRGEGTEAFF,TGTGCCAGTAGTATAGATAGGGGGGAGGGCACTGAAGCTTTCTTT,-,TRBJ1-1,-,TRBV19
CASSSGGTGGNIQYF,TGCGCCAGCAGCTCCGGAGGGACAGGGGGGAACATTCAGTACTTC,TRBD1,TRBJ2-4,-,TRBV5-1
CASSLNRGGSPLHF,TGTGCCAGTAGTTTAAACAGGGGAGGATCACCCCTCCACTTT,TRBD1,TRBJ1-6,many,TRBV19
CASSPAAGANVLTF,TGTGCCAGTAGTCCCGCGGCTGGGGCCAACGTCCTGACTTTC,-,TRBJ2-6,many,TRBV19
CASSLAGQDTQYF,TGTGCCAGCAGCCTCGCCGGGCAAGATACGCAGTATTTT,-,TRBJ2-3,many,TRBV7-9
CASSFGAPGKNTEAFF,TGTGCCAGCAGTTTCGGGGCACCCGGTAAGAACACTGAAGCTTTCTTT,-,TRBJ1-1,-,TRBV28
CASITGGSYEQYF,TGTGCCAGCATAACGGGCGGTTCCTACGAGCAGTACTTC,-,TRBJ2-7,few,TRBV28
CASSGGRGQSQPQHF,TGTGCCAGCAGTGGGGGCAGGGGGCAAAGTCAGCCCCAGCATTTT,TRBD1,TRBJ1-5,many,TRBV2
CASSGARDYYNSPLHF,TGTGCCAGCAGTGGGGCCCGGGACTATTATAATTCACCCCTCCACTTT,-,TRBJ1-6,many,TRBV25-1
CASSMTEGASEQYF,TGTGCCAGCAGTATGACAGAGGGTGCGAGCGAGCAGTACTTC,-,TRBJ2-7,many,TRBV6-1
CASSTHAVENTEAFF,TGTGCCAGTAGTACCCACGCTGTCGAGAACACTGAAGCTTTCTTT,-,TRBJ1-1,-,TRBV19
CASRTSGGANPDEQFF,TGCGCCAGCAGGACTAGCGGGGGGGCTAATCCGGATGAGCAGTTCTTC,TRBD2,TRBJ2-1,once,TRBV10-1
CAISESPDQPQHF,TGTGCCATCAGTGAGTCACCAGATCAGCCCCAGCATTTT,-,TRBJ1-5,many,TRBV10-3
CASSQDHNRAEAFF,TGCGCCAGCAGCCAAGATCACAACAGGGCGGAAGCTTTCTTT,-,TRBJ1-1,-,TRBV4-1
CSATRAGSNQPQHF,TGCAGTGCCACCAGGGCGGGAAGCAATCAGCCCCAGCATTTT,-,TRBJ1-5,-,TRBV20-1
CASSPQGTISNEQFF,TGTGCCAGCAGTCCACAGGGGACTATCTCCAATGAGCAGTTCTTC,-,TRBJ2-1,-,TRBV2
CASSRQNNEQFF,TGTGCCAGCAGCCGACAGAACAATGAGCAGTTCTTC,-,TRBJ2-1,many,TRBV13
CASSFYGTGGSYEQYF,TGTGCCAGCAGCTTCTATGGGACAGGGGGCTCCTACGAGCAGTACTTC,TRBD1,TRBJ2-7,-,TRBV11-1
CASSLGGGQAFF,TGTGCCAGCAGCTTAGGAGGGGGCCAAGCTTTCTTT,TRBD1,TRBJ1-1,-,TRBV7-8
CSVGDPAYEQYF,TGCAGCGTGGGGGACCCTGCCTACGAGCAGTACTTC,-,TRBJ2-7,few,TRBV29-1
CASSSGQHQPQHF,TGTGCCAGCAGCTCCGGACAGCATCAGCCCCAGCATTTT,-,TRBJ1-5,-,TRBV19
CASSLVGGNYGYTF,TGTGCCAGCAGCTTAGTGGGGGGCAACTATGGCTACACCTTC,-,TRBJ1-2,many,TRBV7-2
CASRPDRKYGYTF,TGTGCCAGCAGACCCGACAGAAAATATGGCTACACCTTC,-,TRBJ1-2,many,TRBV6-2/TRBV6-3
CASSLRGQGSLHTQYF,TGTGCCAGCAGCTTGAGGGGACAGGGTTCTCTTCATACGCAGTATTTT,TRBD1,TRBJ2-3,many,TRBV7-8